The 5 T cell receptor beta chains in this list originate from one sample, sequenced in a study of blood T cell repertoires in COVID-19. Produced via immunoSEQ multiplex PCR; TCRdb's table is partial and in-frame only. This sample has roughly 130,000 clones, with approximately 87% found just once. The sequencing input was peripheral blood. Receptors were obtained from a woman aged 55-75 years with acute or convalescent COVID-19.

V and J are TRBV4-1 and TRBJ1-4, with TRBD1 identical over 10 bases. Germline CDR1 and CDR2: MGHRA and YSYEKL. This CDR3 has 15 residues. V dropped 1 base and J dropped 7; count of bases not matched to a gene: 3. In DNA, the CDR3 is TGCGCCAGCAGCCAAGCCGGACAGGGGGGTGAAAAACTGTTTTTT. Protein product: CASSQAGQGGEKLFF.

The rearrangement uses TRBV4-1 and TRBJ2-1, with TRBD2 identical over 7 bases. V lost 0 bases and J lost 5; bases outside the gene matches: 4. Germline V CDR1 and CDR2: MGHRA, YSYEKL. This CDR3 is 15 amino acids long. This CDR3 reads CASSQEAGIHNEQFF. CDR3 nucleotides: TGCGCCAGCAGCCAAGAAGCGGGAATACACAATGAGCAGTTCTTC.

In DNA, the CDR3 is TGTGCCAGCTCCCTCACCAGGGGGGATACTGAAGCTTTCTTT. Amino acids: CASSLTRGDTEAFF. J is TRBJ1-1 and V is TRBV18; TRBD1 matches 7 bases. Germline V gene lookup returns CDR1 KGHSH and CDR2 LQKENI. Trimming removed 6 bases from V and 5 bases from J; junction bases left unmatched: 9. The CDR3 consists of 14 residues.

The chain is built from TRBV7-2 and TRBJ1-2; D may be TRBD1 (5 bases). The V gene's germline CDR1 is SGHTA and CDR2 FQGNSA. The CDR3 is 14 amino acids. V was shortened by 4 bases and J by 6 bases, with 15 bases between the two germline ends. The CDR3 loop is CASSSASGGNGYTF. The CDR3 DNA sequence: TGTGCCAGCAGCTCTGCCTCGGGGGGGAATGGCTACACCTTC. The full variable domain, rest sourced from reference TRBV7-2 and TRBJ1-2, is GAGVSQSPSNKVTEKGKDVELRCDPISGHTALYWYRQSLGQGLEFLIYFQGNSAPDKSGLPSDRFSAERTGGSVSTLTIQRTQQEDSAVYLCASSSASGGNGYTFGSGTRLTVV.

In DNA, the CDR3 is TGTGCCAGCCAGGGGTACACTGAAGCTTTCTTT. This encodes CASQGYTEAFF. The chain recombines TRBV11-2 with TRBJ1-1; the D gene is possibly TRBD1 (6 bases). Germline V gene lookup returns CDR1 SGHAT and CDR2 FQNNGV. The CDR3 spans 11 residues. Deletions cut 8 bases from V and 3 bases from J, with 7 bases between.